This note documents a single T cell receptor beta chain sequence. This entry belongs to a study of blood T cell repertoires in COVID-19. At the level of the study: Sources were T cells, B-cell-depleted T cells, or PBMCs; the material itself was cDNA or gDNA.

Clones were read by immunoSEQ multiplex PCR, and TCRdb kept only the in-frame ones, dropping some. The table includes 180,000 or so clones, over 70% detected once. V was clipped by 8 bases and J by 9 bases, with 11 bases between them. The CDR3 spans 11 residues. This chain connects TRBV12-3 or TRBV12-4 to TRBJ1-5, with D possibly TRBD1 on 6 matching bases. The source of this sequence is a woman in her fifties or sixties who had recovered from COVID-19. The sample comprised PBMCs or T cells enriched from blood (not recorded which). CDR3 residues: CASGTPRPQHF. The CDR3 nucleotides are TGTGCCAGCGGGACACCCAGGCCCCAGCATTTT.